The T cell receptor (beta chain) under discussion was sequenced for a study of T cell responses to AZD1222 COVID-19 vaccine. Clones were sequenced by immunoSEQ multiplex PCR, and TCRdb holds only the in-frame ones, with some missing. The sample consists of some 50,000 clones, 70% to 85% of them appearing once. Germline CDR1 is SGHNT and CDR2 is YYREEE (reference sequence). The CDR3 has 14 amino acids. V lost 5 bases, J lost 0 bases, and 10 bases lay in between. General study results and limits: Dominant CD4 TCR responses targeted spike regions 160-218 and 743-854. Donors were chiefly white British, with a greater number of females, and clonal diversity was perhaps underestimated.

Note on this clone: Antigen unknown.

The sequence came from an adult in good health. The sample in question was peripheral blood, obtained on day 0 of MenACWY control vaccination. The V gene is TRBV5-4, the J gene TRBJ2-3; tentative D call: TRBD2 (7 bases). The CDR3 spells CASSAGASTDTQYF. Here the CDR3 DNA reads TGTGCCAGCAGTGCGGGGGCTAGCACAGATACGCAGTATTTT.